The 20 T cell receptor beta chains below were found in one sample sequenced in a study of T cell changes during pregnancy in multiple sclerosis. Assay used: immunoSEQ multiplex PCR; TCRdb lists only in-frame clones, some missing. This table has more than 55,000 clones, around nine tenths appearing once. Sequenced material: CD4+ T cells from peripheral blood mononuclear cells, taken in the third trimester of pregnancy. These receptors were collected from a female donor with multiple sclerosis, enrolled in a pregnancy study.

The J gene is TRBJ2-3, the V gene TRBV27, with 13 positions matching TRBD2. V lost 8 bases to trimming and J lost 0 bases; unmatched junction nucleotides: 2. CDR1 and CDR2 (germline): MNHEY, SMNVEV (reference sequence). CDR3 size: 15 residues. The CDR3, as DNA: TGTGCCAGCGCGGGACTAGCGGGGAGCACAGATACGCAGTATTTT. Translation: CASAGLAGSTDTQYF.

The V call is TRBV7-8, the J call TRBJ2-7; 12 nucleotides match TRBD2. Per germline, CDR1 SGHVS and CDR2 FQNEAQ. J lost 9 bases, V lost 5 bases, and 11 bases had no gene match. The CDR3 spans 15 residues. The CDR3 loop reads CASSEGLAGARWQYF. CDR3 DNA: TGTGCCAGCAGCGAGGGACTAGCGGGTGCGCGGTGGCAGTACTTC. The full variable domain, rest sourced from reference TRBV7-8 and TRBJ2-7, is GAGVSQSPRYKVAKRGQDVALRCDPISGHVSLFWYQQALGQGPEFLTYFQNEAQLDKSGLPSDRFFAERPEGSVSTLKIQRTQQEDSAVYLCASSEGLAGARWQYFGPGTRLTVT.

The CDR3 is CASSQEGGLSPLHF. The CDR3 DNA reads TGCGCCAGCAGCCAAGAAGGAGGGCTTTCACCCCTCCACTTT. V and J are TRBV4-1 and TRBJ1-6; D uncertain. The CDR3 covers 14 residues. Germline CDR1 reads MGHRA; CDR2 reads YSYEKL. With 0 bases removed from V and 9 bases from J, the gap between germline ends came to 9 bases.

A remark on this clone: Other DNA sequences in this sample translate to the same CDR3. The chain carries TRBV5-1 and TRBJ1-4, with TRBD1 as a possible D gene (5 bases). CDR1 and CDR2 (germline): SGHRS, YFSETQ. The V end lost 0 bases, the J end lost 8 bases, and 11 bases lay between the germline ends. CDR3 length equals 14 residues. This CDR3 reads CASSLGQGFEKLFF. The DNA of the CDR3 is TGCGCCAGCAGCTTGGGTCAGGGTTTCGAAAAACTGTTTTTT.

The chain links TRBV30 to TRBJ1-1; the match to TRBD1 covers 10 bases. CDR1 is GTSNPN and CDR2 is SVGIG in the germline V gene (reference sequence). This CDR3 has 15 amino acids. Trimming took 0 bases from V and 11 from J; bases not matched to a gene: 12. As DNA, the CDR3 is TGTGCCTGGAGTGTACCGGGACAGGGGATGGAAAACGCTTTCTTT. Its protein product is CAWSVPGQGMENAFF.

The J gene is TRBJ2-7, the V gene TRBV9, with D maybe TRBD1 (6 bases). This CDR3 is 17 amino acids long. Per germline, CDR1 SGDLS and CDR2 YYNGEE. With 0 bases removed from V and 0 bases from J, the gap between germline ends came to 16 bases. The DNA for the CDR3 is TGTGCCAGCAGCGTAGGGACAGACCGAAGACTCTCCTACGAGCAGTACTTC. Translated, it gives CASSVGTDRRLSYEQYF.

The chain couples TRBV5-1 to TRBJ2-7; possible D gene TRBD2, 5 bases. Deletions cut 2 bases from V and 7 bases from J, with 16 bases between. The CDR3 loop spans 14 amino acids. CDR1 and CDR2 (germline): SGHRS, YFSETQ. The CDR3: CASSFSTGSLEQYF. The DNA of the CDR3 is TGCGCCAGCAGCTTTTCAACGGGGTCTTTGGAGCAGTACTTC.

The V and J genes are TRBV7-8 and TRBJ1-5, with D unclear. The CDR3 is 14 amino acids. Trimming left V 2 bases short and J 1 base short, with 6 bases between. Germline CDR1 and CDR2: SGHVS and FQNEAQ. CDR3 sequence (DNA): TGTGCCAGCAGCTTAAGAGGGAGCAATCAGCCCCAGCATTTT. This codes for CASSLRGSNQPQHF. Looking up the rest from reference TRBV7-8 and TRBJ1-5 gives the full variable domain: GAGVSQSPRYKVAKRGQDVALRCDPISGHVSLFWYQQALGQGPEFLTYFQNEAQLDKSGLPSDRFFAERPEGSVSTLKIQRTQQEDSAVYLCASSLRGSNQPQHFGDGTRLSIL.

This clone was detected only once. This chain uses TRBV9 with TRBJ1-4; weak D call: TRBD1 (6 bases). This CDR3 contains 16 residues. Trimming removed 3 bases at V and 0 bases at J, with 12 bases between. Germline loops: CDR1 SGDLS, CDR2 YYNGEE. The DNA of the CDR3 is TGTGCCAGCAGCGCCCACAGGGAACCAACTAATGAAAAACTGTTTTTT. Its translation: CASSAHREPTNEKLFF.

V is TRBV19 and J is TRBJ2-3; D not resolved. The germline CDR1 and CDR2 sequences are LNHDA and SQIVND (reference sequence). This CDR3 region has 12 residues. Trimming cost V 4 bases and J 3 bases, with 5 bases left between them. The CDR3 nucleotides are TGTGCCAGTAGTACTTTTACAGATACGCAGTATTTT. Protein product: CASSTFTDTQYF.

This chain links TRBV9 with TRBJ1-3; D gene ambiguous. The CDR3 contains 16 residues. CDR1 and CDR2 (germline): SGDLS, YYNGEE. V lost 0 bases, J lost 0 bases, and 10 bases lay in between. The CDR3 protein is CASSVATAGSGNTIYF. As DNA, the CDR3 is TGTGCCAGCAGCGTAGCGACCGCAGGCTCTGGAAACACCATATATTTT. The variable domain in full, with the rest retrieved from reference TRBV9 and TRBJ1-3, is DSGVTQTPKHLITATGQRVTLRCSPRSGDLSVYWYQQSLDQGLQFLIQYYNGEERAKGNILERFSAQQFPDLHSELNLSSLELGDSALYFCASSVATAGSGNTIYFGEGSWLTVV.

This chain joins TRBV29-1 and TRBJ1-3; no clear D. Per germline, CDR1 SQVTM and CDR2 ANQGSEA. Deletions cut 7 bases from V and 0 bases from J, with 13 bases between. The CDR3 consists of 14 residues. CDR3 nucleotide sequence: TGCAGCGGTGCTCGGGATCCCTCTGGAAACACCATATATTTT. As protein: CSGARDPSGNTIYF.

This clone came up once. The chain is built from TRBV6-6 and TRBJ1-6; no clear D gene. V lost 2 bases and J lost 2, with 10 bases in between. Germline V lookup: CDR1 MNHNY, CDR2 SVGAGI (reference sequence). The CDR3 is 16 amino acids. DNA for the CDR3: TGTGCCAGCAGTTACGACCGGGAAGCCTATAATTCACCCCTCCACTTT. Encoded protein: CASSYDREAYNSPLHF.

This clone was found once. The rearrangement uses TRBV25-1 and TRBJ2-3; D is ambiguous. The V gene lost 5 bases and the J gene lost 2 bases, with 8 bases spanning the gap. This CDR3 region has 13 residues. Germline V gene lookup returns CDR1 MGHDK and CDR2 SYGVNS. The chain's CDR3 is CASSSGSTDTQYF. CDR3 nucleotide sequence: TGTGCCAGCAGTTCCGGGTCCACAGATACGCAGTATTTT.

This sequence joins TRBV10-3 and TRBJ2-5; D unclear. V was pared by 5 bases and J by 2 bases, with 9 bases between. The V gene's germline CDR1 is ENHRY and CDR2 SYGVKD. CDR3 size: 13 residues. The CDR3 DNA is TGTGCCATCAGTCCCAGAGGACAAGAGACCCAGTACTTC. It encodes CAISPRGQETQYF.

Here the CDR3 DNA reads TGTGCCAGTAGTGGGGCTGAGGCCTCTTCCTACAATGAGCAGTTCTTC. It encodes CASSGAEASSYNEQFF. The chain is built from TRBV19 and TRBJ2-1, with D possibly matching TRBD1 (5 bases). The ends were cut back, 5 bases at V and 1 base at J, with 15 bases in the middle. The CDR3 runs 16 residues. Germline values: CDR1 LNHDA, CDR2 SQIVND (reference sequence).

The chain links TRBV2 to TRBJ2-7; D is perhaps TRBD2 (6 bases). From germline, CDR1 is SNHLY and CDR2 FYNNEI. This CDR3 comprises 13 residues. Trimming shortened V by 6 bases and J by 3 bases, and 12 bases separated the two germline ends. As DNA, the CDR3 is TGTGCCAGCAGGGACGGGGGAAGCTACGAGCAGTACTTC. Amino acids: CASRDGGSYEQYF.

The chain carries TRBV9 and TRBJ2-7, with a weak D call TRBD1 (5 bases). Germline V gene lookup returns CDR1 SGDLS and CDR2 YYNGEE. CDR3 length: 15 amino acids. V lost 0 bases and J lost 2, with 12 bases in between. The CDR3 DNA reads TGTGCCAGCAGCGTAGAGCCAGGGCTTACCTACGAGCAGTACTTC. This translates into CASSVEPGLTYEQYF.

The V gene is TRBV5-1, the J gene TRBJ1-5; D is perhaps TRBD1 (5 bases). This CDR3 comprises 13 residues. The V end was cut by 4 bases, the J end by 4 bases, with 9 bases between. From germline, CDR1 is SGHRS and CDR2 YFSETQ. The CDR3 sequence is CASSTEGNQPQHF. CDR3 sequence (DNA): TGCGCCAGCAGCACGGAGGGGAATCAGCCCCAGCATTTT.

CDR3: CASSSRTGGIFGELFF. The CDR3, as DNA: TGTGCCAGCAGTTCCCGGACAGGGGGCATTTTCGGGGAGCTGTTTTTT. This chain links TRBV25-1 with TRBJ2-2, with 11 nucleotides matching TRBD1. Per germline, CDR1 MGHDK and CDR2 SYGVNS. J lost 7 bases, V lost 5 bases, and 9 bases had no gene match. CDR3 length: 16 amino acids.